This T cell receptor beta chain was sequenced in a study of radiotherapy plus CTLA-4 blockade in lung cancer. The protocol was immunoSEQ multiplex PCR, while the TCRdb copy is restricted to in-frame clones and leaves out a portion. The table records approximately 94,000 clones, around 84% of them present only once. Germline V gene lookup returns CDR1 LNHDA and CDR2 SQIVND (reference sequence). The length of the CDR3 is 15 residues. Trimming left V 3 bases short and J 0 bases short, with 8 bases between. Study-level results: Blood saw expansion of tumor-derived TCR clones after radiotherapy plus ipilimumab.

With respect to this clone: The antigen is unknown.

The J gene is TRBJ2-2, the V gene TRBV19; no definite D call. The source of this sequence is a human donor with non-small cell lung cancer that progressed on radiotherapy plus ipilimumab. This material consisted of peripheral blood, taken from a patient treated with radiotherapy plus ipilimumab. The CDR3 region has the DNA TGTGCCAGTAGTATTCGGCCAACGAACACCGGGGAGCTGTTTTTT. It translates to CASSIRPTNTGELFF.